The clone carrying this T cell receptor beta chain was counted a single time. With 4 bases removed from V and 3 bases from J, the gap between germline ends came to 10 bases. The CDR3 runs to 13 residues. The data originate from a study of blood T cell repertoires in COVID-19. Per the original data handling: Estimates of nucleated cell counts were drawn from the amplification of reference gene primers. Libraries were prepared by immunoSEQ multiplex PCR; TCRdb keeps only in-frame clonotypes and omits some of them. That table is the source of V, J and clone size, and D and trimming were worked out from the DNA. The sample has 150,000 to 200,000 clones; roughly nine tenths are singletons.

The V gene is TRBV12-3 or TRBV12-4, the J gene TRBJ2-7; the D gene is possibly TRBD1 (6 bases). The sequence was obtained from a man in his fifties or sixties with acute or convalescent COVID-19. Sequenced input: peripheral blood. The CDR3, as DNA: TGTGCCAGCAGTTCGTCGACAGGCTACGAGCAGTACTTC. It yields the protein CASSSSTGYEQYF.